These T cell receptor beta chains were read from a single sample in a study of human T cells and chemical hapten exposure. TCRdb re-analysed the RACE reads in MiXCR, keeping a single row per CDR3 protein. Of more than 80,000 distinct CDR3 sequences in the sample, about 10% were seen once. Sequencing was performed on whole blood, taken in connection with sensitization to the hapten diphenylcyclopropenone (DPC). The receptors originated from a woman aged 45-65 years with alopecia areata. Some clones in this sample may be carry-over from other donors' samples. Each CDR3 is given with its conserved first and last residue. The order of the fields is J gene, V gene, CDR3 protein.

TRBJ2-1,TRBV28,CASRTSIAPNEQFF
TRBJ1-1,TRBV29-1,CSVQQVSGTEAFF
TRBJ1-2,TRBV29-1,CSVVEADYGYTF
TRBJ2-7,TRBV2,CASSVSDGARYEQYF
TRBJ2-7,TRBV2,CASSDISPGYEQYF
TRBJ2-5,TRBV5-1,CASSLSLGETQYF
TRBJ2-1,TRBV11-3,CASSAGGLYNEQFF
TRBJ2-7,TRBV12-3/TRBV12-4,CASSRGQTQGESYEQYF
TRBJ1-1,TRBV5-6,CASRQTGRTEAFF
TRBJ2-1,TRBV20-1,CSATPGQGVNEQFF
TRBJ2-3,TRBV6-5,CASSRGLAGNTQYF